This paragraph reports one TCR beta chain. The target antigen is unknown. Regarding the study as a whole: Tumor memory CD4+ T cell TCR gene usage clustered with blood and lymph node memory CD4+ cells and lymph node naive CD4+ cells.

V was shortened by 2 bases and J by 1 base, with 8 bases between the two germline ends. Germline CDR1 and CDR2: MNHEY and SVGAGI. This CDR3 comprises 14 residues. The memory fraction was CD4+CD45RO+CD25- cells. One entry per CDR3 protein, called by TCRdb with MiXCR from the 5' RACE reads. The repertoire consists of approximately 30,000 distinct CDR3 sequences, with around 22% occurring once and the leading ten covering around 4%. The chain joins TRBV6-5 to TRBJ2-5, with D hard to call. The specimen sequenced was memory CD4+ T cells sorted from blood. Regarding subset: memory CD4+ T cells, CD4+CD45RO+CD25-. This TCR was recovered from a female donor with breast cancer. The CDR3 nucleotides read TGTGCCAGCAGTTACGGCAGCCCCCAAGAGACCCAGTACTTC. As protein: CASSYGSPQETQYF.